A single sample gave rise to the 24 T cell receptor beta chains below, sequenced in a study of CD8 T cells in Susac syndrome. Reverse transcription of about 0.45 to 1 ug RNA was carried out with random hexamers. TCRdb called the immunoSEQ multiplex PCR reads again in MiXCR, with one record for every CDR3 protein. The table records about 180,000 distinct CDR3 sequences, around 94% of them present only once. Sequencing was done on a sample of CD4+ T cells from PBMCs. Every receptor here comes from a human donor with Susac syndrome.

The count of this clonotype is one. The CDR3 spells CASSPLAGGQDTQYF. As DNA, the CDR3 is TGCGCCAGCAGTCCGCTGGCGGGGGGGCAAGATACGCAGTATTTT. V and J are TRBV5-1 and TRBJ2-3; 9 bases fit TRBD2. Germline V CDR1 and CDR2: SGHRS, YFSETQ. This CDR3 has 15 residues. With V trimmed by 5 bases and J by 5 bases, 9 bases remained unmatched.

The chain couples TRBV7-2 to TRBJ1-6; D is possibly TRBD1 (5 bases). Germline values: CDR1 SGHTA, CDR2 FQGNSA. The CDR3 is 14 amino acids. The V end lost 5 bases, the J end lost 9 bases, and 14 bases lay between the germline ends. DNA of the CDR3: TGTGCCAGCAGCCCCAGGGAGGGTGTTTCACCCCTCCACTTT. Protein: CASSPREGVSPLHF.

This sequence joins TRBV20-1 and TRBJ1-4, with D perhaps matching TRBD1 (5 bases). Germline V gives CDR1 DFQATT, CDR2 SNEGSKA (reference sequence). This CDR3 is 16 amino acids long. Trimming removed 4 bases at V and 12 bases at J, with 27 bases between. DNA for the CDR3: TGCAGTGCTACCCGTCTGGGAGGGGACCCAGGGCGGGAACTGTTTTTT. It encodes CSATRLGGDPGRELFF.

The chain employs TRBV20-1 and TRBJ1-5; 7 bases align to TRBD1. V lost 6 bases to trimming and J lost 3 bases; unmatched junction nucleotides: 5. This CDR3 has 13 amino acids. CDR1 is DFQATT, CDR2 SNEGSKA, per germline (reference sequence). In DNA form, the CDR3 reads TGCAGTGCCCAGACAGGGCCCAATCAGCCCCAGCATTTT. It yields the protein CSAQTGPNQPQHF.

The genes are TRBV15 and TRBJ2-3; 10 bases fit TRBD1. With 4 bases clipped from V and 2 bases from J, the junction kept 3 bases outside the gene matches. The CDR3 is 15 residues long. Germline loops: CDR1 LNHNV, CDR2 YYDKDF (reference sequence). The DNA of the CDR3 is TGTGCCACCAGCAACCGACAGGGGGCCACAGATACGCAGTATTTT. Translation: CATSNRQGATDTQYF. Complete variable domain (other parts from reference TRBV15 and TRBJ2-3): DAMVIQNPRYQVTQFGKPVTLSCSQTLNHNVMYWYQQKSSQAPKLLFHYYDKDFNNEADTPDNFQSRRPNTSFCFLDIRSPGLGDTAMYLCATSNRQGATDTQYFGPGTRLTVL.

The chain is built from TRBV29-1 and TRBJ2-2; perhaps TRBD1 as D (8 bases). Germline CDR1 and CDR2: SQVTM and ANQGSEA. The CDR3 has 14 amino acids. Trimming took off 8 bases at V and 6 bases at J, with 19 bases between the two ends. CDR3 nucleotides: TGCAGCACCCGGACAGGGAGGGTATCCGGGGAGCTGTTTTTT. Protein product: CSTRTGRVSGELFF.

CDR3 coding DNA: TGTGCCAGCAGAACAGGTGGCTCTGGAAACACCATATATTTT. Translated: CASRTGGSGNTIYF. The chain combines TRBV6-6 with TRBJ1-3, with D tentatively TRBD1 (5 bases). The CDR3 totals 14 residues. Germline V gene data show CDR1 as MNHNY and CDR2 as SVGAGI (reference sequence). V lost 6 bases to trimming and J lost 0 bases, with 9 bases between them.

The V and J genes are TRBV6-5 and TRBJ1-1, with a tentative D call TRBD1 (5 bases). CDR1 and CDR2 from the germline V gene are MNHEY and SVGAGI. V was shortened by 7 bases and J by 0 bases, with 12 bases between the two germline ends. The CDR3 is made up of 14 amino acids. The CDR3 DNA follows: TGTGCCAGCACGTGGGGCCGGATGAACACTGAAGCTTTCTTT. Its translation is CASTWGRMNTEAFF.

The rearrangement links TRBV29-1 to TRBJ1-4; D is ambiguous. Looked up from germline, CDR1 is SQVTM and CDR2 is ANQGSEA. With 2 bases removed from V and 8 bases from J, the gap between germline ends came to 12 bases. The CDR3 has 13 amino acids. The CDR3 DNA is TGCAGCGTTGAAACGGGTAGTGCGGAAAAACTGTTTTTT. It specifies CSVETGSAEKLFF.

The chain has TRBV3-1 and TRBJ1-3; D not certain. The CDR3 has 14 amino acids. Germline loops: CDR1 LGHDT, CDR2 YNNKEL (reference sequence). Trimming removed 2 bases from V and 7 bases from J, with 12 bases in between. CDR3 nucleotide sequence: TGTGCCAGCAGCCAAAGCGGGATTGGGAACACCATATATTTT. This codes for CASSQSGIGNTIYF.

This chain links TRBV29-1 with TRBJ2-1; no firm D call. Trimming shortened V by 4 bases and J by 3 bases, and 13 bases separated the two germline ends. The CDR3 contains 14 residues. In germline, CDR1 is SQVTM, CDR2 ANQGSEA. The CDR3 is CSVAQLRFYNEQFF. CDR3 bases: TGCAGCGTTGCGCAGCTCAGGTTCTACAATGAGCAGTTCTTC.

The V gene is TRBV7-2, the J gene TRBJ2-2, with D possibly matching TRBD1 (6 bases). Germline V gene sequence: CDR1 SGHTA, CDR2 FQGNSA. This CDR3 has 15 residues. Trimming took 2 bases from V and 5 from J, leaving 12 bases between them. The CDR3 DNA sequence: TGTGCCAGCAGCTTATCACAGGGCAAAACCGGGGAGCTGTTTTTT. It encodes CASSLSQGKTGELFF.

This clonotype was detected a few times. This sequence joins TRBV30 and TRBJ1-1; D uncertain. This CDR3 is built from 11 residues. Germline V lookup: CDR1 GTSNPN, CDR2 SVGIG (reference sequence). V dropped 0 bases and J dropped 10 bases, with 9 bases sitting between them. The CDR3, as DNA: TGTGCCTGGAGTGTTTCGTGGGGAGCTTTCTTT. Translated, it gives CAWSVSWGAFF.

The chain employs TRBV3-1 and TRBJ2-1; D is uncertain. V was clipped by 0 bases and J by 9 bases, with 9 bases between them. This CDR3 is 13 amino acids long. Germline lookup yields CDR1 LGHDT and CDR2 YNNKEL (reference sequence). The CDR3 reads CASSQEWYGEQFF. The CDR3 DNA is TGTGCCAGCAGCCAAGAGTGGTACGGTGAGCAGTTCTTC.

This chain links TRBV20-1 with TRBJ1-6; tentative D call: TRBD1 (5 bases). Trimming removed 6 bases from V and 9 bases from J, with 21 bases in between. The germline V gene encodes CDR1 DFQATT and CDR2 SNEGSKA (reference sequence). There are 15 residues in the CDR3. The CDR3 protein is CSAIAGAGIASPLHF. In DNA, the CDR3 is TGCAGTGCCATCGCCGGGGCAGGGATCGCTTCACCCCTCCACTTT.

The chain is built from TRBV29-1 and TRBJ1-4; TRBD1 might be the D (6 bases). The CDR3 totals 14 residues. Trimming removed 6 bases at V and 5 bases at J, with 16 bases between. CDR1 and CDR2 from the germline V gene are SQVTM and ANQGSEA. Written as DNA, the CDR3 is TGCAGCGTCGGAAGGGGGAGTAAGAATGAAAAACTGTTTTTT. Protein: CSVGRGSKNEKLFF.

This chain uses TRBV5-1 with TRBJ1-1; 9 bases fit TRBD1. The CDR3 is 16 residues long. V lost 3 bases and J lost 0; bases outside the gene matches: 6. CDR1 and CDR2 from the germline V gene are SGHRS and YFSETQ. This chain's CDR3 is CASSWLQGALNTEAFF. The CDR3 bases are TGCGCCAGCAGCTGGCTACAGGGGGCCCTGAACACTGAAGCTTTCTTT.

The CDR3 DNA sequence: TGTGCCAGCAGTCCCTTCCGGGTTTCCTATGGCTACACCTTC. It yields the protein CASSPFRVSYGYTF. The chain joins TRBV12-3 or TRBV12-4 to TRBJ1-2; D is ambiguous. Trimming shortened V by 5 bases and J by 4 bases, and 14 bases separated the two germline ends. CDR3 length equals 14 residues.

The chain uses TRBV3-1 and TRBJ1-1; D remains ambiguous. There are 14 residues in the CDR3. Germline V gene lookup returns CDR1 LGHDT and CDR2 YNNKEL (reference sequence). V was pared by 4 bases and J by 11 bases, with 20 bases between. This chain's CDR3 is CASSPRTGVIMAFF. The CDR3 DNA reads as TGTGCCAGCAGCCCCCGTACCGGAGTGATAATGGCTTTCTTT.

The chain recombines TRBV5-4 with TRBJ1-2; the D is unclear. The germline CDR1 and CDR2 sequences are SGHNT and YYREEE (reference sequence). Trimming took off 4 bases at V and 4 bases at J, with 20 bases between the two ends. The CDR3 spans 16 residues. This chain's CDR3 is CASSTAPQVQSYGYTF. CDR3 coding DNA: TGTGCCAGCAGCACCGCCCCCCAGGTTCAGAGCTATGGCTACACCTTC. Full variable domain (rest looked up from reference TRBV5-4 and TRBJ1-2): ETGVTQSPTHLIKTRGQQVTLRCSSQSGHNTVSWYQQALGQGPQFIFQYYREEENGRGNFPPRFSGLQFPNYSSELNVNALELDDSALYLCASSTAPQVQSYGYTFGSGTRLTVV.

This chain uses TRBV4-3 with TRBJ1-4; D is perhaps TRBD1 (6 bases). The CDR3 loop spans 15 amino acids. Germline lookup yields CDR1 LGHNA and CDR2 YSLEER. V gave up 3 bases and J gave up 6 bases, with 14 bases separating them. CDR3 bases: TGCGCCAGCAGCCATCGGGCAGGGGTTGATGAAAAACTGTTTTTT. It is translated as CASSHRAGVDEKLFF.

This clonotype was seen a single time. The CDR3 reads CATSDYKRGEQFF. For the CDR3, the DNA is TGTGCCACCAGTGATTATAAGCGTGGTGAGCAGTTCTTC. The chain combines TRBV24-1 with TRBJ2-1; D remains ambiguous. Germline V gene lookup returns CDR1 KGHDR and CDR2 SFDVKD. V lost 2 bases, J lost 9 bases, and 10 bases lay in between. The CDR3 spans 13 residues.

This clonotype has only one observation. The chain employs TRBV7-3 and TRBJ2-5; 9 bases are shared with TRBD2. The V gene end was trimmed by 2 bases and the J gene end by 4 bases; junction bases not matched to a gene: 8. CDR3 size: 16 residues. Germline V CDR1 and CDR2: SGHTA, FQGTGA. CDR3 region: CASSLALTSGLETQYF. DNA of the CDR3: TGTGCCAGCAGCTTAGCCCTCACTAGCGGGCTAGAGACCCAGTACTTC.

In its sample, this clonotype was seen once. This chain links TRBV20-1 with TRBJ2-3, with 8 bases that match TRBD2. Germline CDR1 DFQATT, CDR2 SNEGSKA (reference sequence). The J segment lost 4 bases and the V segment lost 6 bases, leaving 3 bases of the junction unmatched. This CDR3 is built from 12 residues. This CDR3 is CSAETSADTQYF. The DNA of the CDR3 is TGCAGTGCCGAGACTAGCGCAGATACGCAGTATTTT.